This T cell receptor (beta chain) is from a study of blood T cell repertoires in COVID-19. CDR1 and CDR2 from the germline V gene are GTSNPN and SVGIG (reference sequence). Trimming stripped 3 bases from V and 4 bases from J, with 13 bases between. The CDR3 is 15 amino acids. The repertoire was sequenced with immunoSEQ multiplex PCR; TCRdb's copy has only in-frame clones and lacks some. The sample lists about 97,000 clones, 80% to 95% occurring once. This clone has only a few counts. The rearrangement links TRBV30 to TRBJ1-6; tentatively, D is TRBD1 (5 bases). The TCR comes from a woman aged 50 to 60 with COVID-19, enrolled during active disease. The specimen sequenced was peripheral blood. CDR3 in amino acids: CAWSRGTGYNSPLHF. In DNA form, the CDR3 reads TGTGCCTGGAGCCGGGGGACGGGTTATAATTCACCCCTCCACTTT.